The entry below gives a single T cell receptor (beta chain) sequence along with its context. This specimen comes from a study of T cell changes during pregnancy in multiple sclerosis. Germline loops: CDR1 MNHEY, CDR2 SVGAGI. The CDR3 contains 14 residues. With 2 bases removed from V and 1 base from J, the gap between germline ends came to 9 bases. Assay: immunoSEQ multiplex PCR; the TCRdb copy retains only in-frame clones and omits some. The sample includes about 38,000 clones, 91% of them seen just once. The chain links TRBV6-5 to TRBJ2-7; D is perhaps TRBD1 (6 bases). The source was CD8+ T cells from peripheral blood mononuclear cells, collected after pregnancy. The origin of this receptor is a female donor with multiple sclerosis, enrolled in a pregnancy study. For the CDR3, the DNA is TGTGCCAGCAGTTACGGACAGCTTTCCTACGAGCAGTACTTC. Translated: CASSYGQLSYEQYF.